The 8 T cell receptor beta chains below come from one sample, sequenced in a study of blood T cell repertoires in COVID-19 (dated by TCRdb to 2019 to 2021). The library was made by the immunoSEQ multiplex PCR assay. TCRdb provides this immuneACCESS table in a form limited to in-frame rearrangements. Some clones are lacking; in checked studies, under half of them reflect an unresolved V gene, and why the rest are absent is not known. This sample has 240,000 or so clones in its table, and around 89% of those were observed once. The biggest ten clones account for over 7.5% of the sample. The sequencing sample was made of PBMCs or T cells enriched from blood (not recorded which). The receptors were gathered from a man aged 35 to 55 who had recovered from COVID-19.

This clone turned up a few times. This chain links TRBV5-4 with TRBJ1-3; D is perhaps TRBD1 (6 bases). The V end was cut by 4 bases, the J end by 0 bases, with 14 bases between. The CDR3 loop spans 16 amino acids. CDR1 and CDR2 from the germline V gene are SGHNT and YYREEE (reference sequence). Here the CDR3 DNA reads TGTGCCAGCAGCGCCAAAACAGGGCCCTCTGGAAACACCATATATTTT. Amino acids: CASSAKTGPSGNTIYF.

This clone appeared once. This chain links TRBV29-1 with TRBJ2-2; possible D gene TRBD1, 6 bases. The CDR3 sequence is 13 residues long. With 5 bases removed from V and 6 bases from J, the gap between germline ends came to 13 bases. CDR1 and CDR2 from the germline V gene are SQVTM and ANQGSEA. The CDR3 loop reads CSVTHTGSGELFF. The CDR3 bases are TGCAGCGTTACCCATACAGGGTCCGGGGAGCTGTTTTTT.

This chain joins TRBV19 and TRBJ2-1; 9 bases match TRBD1. The CDR3 loop spans 16 amino acids. V trimming: 4 bases; J trimming: 6 bases; junction bases outside the gene matches: 10. Germline loops: CDR1 LNHDA, CDR2 SQIVND (reference sequence). The CDR3 reads CASSKNRDRVGNEQFF. The CDR3 region has the DNA TGTGCCAGTAGTAAAAACCGGGACAGGGTTGGCAATGAGCAGTTCTTC.

The V call is TRBV10-3, the J call TRBJ1-1; tentatively, D is TRBD1 (6 bases). V dropped 6 bases and J dropped 0 bases, with 11 bases sitting between them. Germline lookup yields CDR1 ENHRY and CDR2 SYGVKD. The CDR3 loop spans 14 amino acids. The CDR3 DNA reads as TGTGCCATCAGGGGACACGGAATGAACACTGAAGCTTTCTTT. This codes for CAIRGHGMNTEAFF.

The sample holds one count of this clone. V and J are TRBV6-5 and TRBJ2-3; possibly TRBD1 for D (6 bases). The CDR3 runs to 14 residues. CDR1 is MNHEY, CDR2 SVGAGI, per germline. Between the trimmed V and J ends, which lost 4 bases and 2 bases, there was a span of 10 bases. The CDR3 coding sequence is TGTGCCAGCAGTTCCGGGACACACACAGATACGCAGTATTTT. It encodes CASSSGTHTDTQYF.

V is TRBV5-4 and J is TRBJ2-2; D gene ambiguous. Looked up from germline, CDR1 is SGHNT and CDR2 is YYREEE (reference sequence). V gave up 3 bases and J gave up 4 bases, with 13 bases separating them. The CDR3 loop spans 15 amino acids. The CDR3 loop reads CASSSPQTGTGELFF. CDR3 coding DNA: TGTGCCAGCAGCTCTCCCCAAACGGGCACCGGGGAGCTGTTTTTT.

The rearrangement links TRBV6-5 to TRBJ2-1; TRBD1 aligns across 7 bases. V lost 5 bases, J lost 4 bases, and 8 bases stayed unmatched. The CDR3 extends over 15 amino acids. CDR1 and CDR2 from the germline V gene are MNHEY and SVGAGI. CDR3 DNA: TGTGCCAGCAGTCTCCGACAGGGTCAATACAATGAGCAGTTCTTC. Translation: CASSLRQGQYNEQFF.

This chain joins TRBV6-2 or TRBV6-3 and TRBJ1-4; D remains unclear. The germline V and J ends were trimmed by 5 bases and 7 bases, with 20 bases remaining between them. CDR1 and CDR2 (germline): MNHEY, SVGEGT. The CDR3 consists of 16 residues. CDR3 bases: TGTGCCAGCAGTCCCCGGGGTCCGCATGAGGGTGAAAAACTGTTTTTT. It specifies CASSPRGPHEGEKLFF.